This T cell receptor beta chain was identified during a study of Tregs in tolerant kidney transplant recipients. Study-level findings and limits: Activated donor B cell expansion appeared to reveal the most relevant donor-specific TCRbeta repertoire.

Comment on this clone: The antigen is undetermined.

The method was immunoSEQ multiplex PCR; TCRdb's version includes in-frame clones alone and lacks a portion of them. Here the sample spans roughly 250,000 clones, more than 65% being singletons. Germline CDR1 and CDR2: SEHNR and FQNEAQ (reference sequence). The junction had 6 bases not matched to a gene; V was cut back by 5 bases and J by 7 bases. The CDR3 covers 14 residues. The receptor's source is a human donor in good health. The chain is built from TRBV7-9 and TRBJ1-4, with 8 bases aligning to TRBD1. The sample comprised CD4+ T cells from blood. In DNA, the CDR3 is TGTGCCAGCAGCCCGGACAGGGAATTTGAAAAACTGTTTTTT. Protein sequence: CASSPDREFEKLFF.